Below, 26 T cell receptor beta chains from the same sample are listed, as sequenced in a study of T-cell memory formation after mild COVID-19. One entry per CDR3 protein, called by TCRdb with MiXCR from the 5' RACE reads. This repertoire shows approximately 300,000 distinct CDR3 sequences, approximately 15% found once; its top ten account for about a fifth. Sample: PBMCs or a T cell subset sorted from them (not recorded which). The receptors come from a man aged 18 to 30 who had mild COVID-19 (a few samples of this study predate the infection). Cell type and time point are not known.

The CDR3: CASSRDFVGNTIYF. DNA of the CDR3: TGCGCCAGCAGCAGGGACTTCGTCGGAAACACCATATATTTT. The gene calls are TRBV5-1 and TRBJ1-3; D possibly corresponds to TRBD1 (5 bases). The germline V and J ends were trimmed by 4 bases and 4 bases, with 12 bases remaining between them. Per the germline V gene, CDR1 is SGHRS and CDR2 is YFSETQ. The CDR3 runs to 14 residues.

The V call is TRBV10-3, the J call TRBJ2-3; D is unclear. The CDR3 covers 12 residues. V lost 6 bases and J lost 4, with 8 bases in between. Germline assignment: CDR1 ENHRY and CDR2 SYGVKD. The CDR3, as DNA: TGTGCCATCAGGAGACCCCCAGATACGCAGTATTTT. Protein product: CAIRRPPDTQYF.

This clonotype was recorded a few times. The V gene is TRBV7-2, the J gene TRBJ1-5; D unresolved. The CDR3 runs to 15 residues. The V gene lost 3 bases and the J gene lost 2 bases, with 11 bases spanning the gap. Germline V gene lookup returns CDR1 SGHTA and CDR2 FQGNSA. CDR3 nucleotides: TGTGCCAGCAGCTTTAGCCCCTGGGGCAATCAGCCCCAGCATTTT. This encodes CASSFSPWGNQPQHF. The entire variable domain, with the rest obtained from reference TRBV7-2 and TRBJ1-5, is as follows: GAGVSQSPSNKVTEKGKDVELRCDPISGHTALYWYRQSLGQGLEFLIYFQGNSAPDKSGLPSDRFSAERTGGSVSTLTIQRTQQEDSAVYLCASSFSPWGNQPQHFGDGTRLSIL.

This clonotype was counted ten times or more. This sequence joins TRBV5-1 and TRBJ1-1; weak D call: TRBD1 (5 bases). The CDR3 runs to 16 residues. The germline gives CDR1 SGHRS, CDR2 YFSETQ. Trimming removed 5 bases at V and 4 bases at J, with 21 bases between. The DNA for the CDR3 is TGCGCCAGCAGTTGGGACGGGGACCCAAGGGGCACTGAAGCTTTCTTT. It codes for CASSWDGDPRGTEAFF.

The V gene is TRBV30, the J gene TRBJ2-5, with D possibly TRBD1 on 6 matching bases. CDR3 length: 13 amino acids. The V end was cut by 4 bases, the J end by 3 bases, with 12 bases between. Per germline, CDR1 GTSNPN and CDR2 SVGIG (reference sequence). CDR3 amino acids: CAWIRSGEETQYF. CDR3 DNA sequence: TGTGCCTGGATTCGCTCAGGGGAAGAGACCCAGTACTTC.

The chain couples TRBV4-3 to TRBJ2-7; D is ambiguous. The CDR3 is 13 residues long. Germline CDR1 LGHNA, CDR2 YSLEER. Trimming cost V 1 base and J 3 bases, with 7 bases left between them. The CDR3: CASSQGILYEQYF. CDR3 coding DNA: TGCGCCAGCAGCCAAGGAATCCTCTACGAGCAGTACTTC.

This clonotype was recorded many times. The rearrangement uses TRBV7-9 and TRBJ2-7; tentatively, D is TRBD1 (5 bases). Germline CDR1 reads SEHNR; CDR2 reads FQNEAQ (reference sequence). The ends were cut back, 6 bases at V and 3 bases at J, with 9 bases in the middle. CDR3 length: 12 residues. CDR3 in amino acids: CASRPDSYEQYF. The CDR3 DNA reads TGTGCCAGCAGACCAGACAGCTACGAGCAGTACTTC. Variable domain in full (rest from reference TRBV7-9 and TRBJ2-7): DTGVSQNPRHKITKRGQNVTFRCDPISEHNRLYWYRQTLGQGPEFLTYFQNEAQLEKSRLLSDRFSAERPKGSFSTLEIQRTEQGDSAMYLCASRPDSYEQYFGPGTRLTVT.

The rearrangement joins TRBV12-3 or TRBV12-4 to TRBJ2-2; 7 positions agree with TRBD1. After removal of 5 bases from V and 3 bases from J, the junction contained 6 bases not matched to a gene. The CDR3 has 15 residues. As DNA, the CDR3 is TGTGCCAGCAGTCCACCGGGACAGTACACCGGGGAGCTGTTTTTT. Amino acids: CASSPPGQYTGELFF.

CDR3 DNA: TGTGCCAGCAGCTACGGGGGGACAGTCCAAGAGACCCAGTACTTC. As protein: CASSYGGTVQETQYF. J is TRBJ2-5 and V is TRBV11-2; D might be TRBD1 or TRBD2, each matching 7 bases. CDR1 and CDR2 from the germline V gene are SGHAT and FQNNGV. The CDR3 runs to 15 residues. Between the trimmed V and J ends, which lost 4 bases and 1 base, there was a span of 13 bases.

The chain has TRBV4-3 and TRBJ1-4; D unclear. The germline V gene has CDR1 LGHNA and CDR2 YSLEER. This CDR3 comprises 15 residues. V gave up 0 bases and J gave up 8 bases, with 13 bases separating them. CDR3 sequence (DNA): TGCGCCAGCAGCCAAGATCGGGCGGTGTGGGAAAAACTGTTTTTT. Amino acid sequence: CASSQDRAVWEKLFF.

J is TRBJ2-7 and V is TRBV10-3; D possibly matches TRBD1 or TRBD2 (6 bases each). The V and J ends lost 5 bases and 3 bases respectively, with 14 bases between them. This CDR3 spans 14 amino acids. In germline, CDR1 is ENHRY, CDR2 SYGVKD. The DNA for the CDR3 is TGTGCCATCAGTCCAGGGGCGGAGGGCTACGAGCAGTACTTC. Translated, it gives CAISPGAEGYEQYF.

The rearrangement joins TRBV20-1 to TRBJ1-6; D gene unclear. Trimming stripped 6 bases from V and 9 bases from J, with 15 bases between. In germline, CDR1 is DFQATT, CDR2 SNEGSKA (reference sequence). The CDR3 has 13 residues. The CDR3 reads CSAEPGWASPLHF. In nucleotides, the CDR3 is TGCAGTGCGGAACCGGGATGGGCTTCACCCCTCCACTTT.

A remark on this clonotype: This may arise from a read error, as a much more abundant clone is one base away. The chain joins TRBV7-9 to TRBJ2-1; TRBD2 is a possible D gene (5 bases). This CDR3 spans 15 amino acids. V shed 0 bases and J shed 3 bases, with 9 bases lying between them. The V gene's germline CDR1 is SEHNR and CDR2 FQNEAQ (reference sequence). The CDR3 nucleotides are TGTGCCAGCAGCTTAGCCGAGGGAGTCTACAATGAGCAGTTCTTC. Amino acids: CASSLAEGVYNEQFF. Looking up the rest from reference TRBV7-9 and TRBJ2-1 gives the full variable domain: DTGVSQNPRHKITKRGQNVTFRCDPISEHNRLYWYRQTLGQGPEFLTYFQNEAQLEKSRLLSDRFSAERPKGSFSTLEIQRTEQGDSAMYLCASSLAEGVYNEQFFGPGTRLTVL.

This clonotype occurred many times. This chain links TRBV5-1 with TRBJ2-1; D may be TRBD2 (7 bases). The V and J ends lost 0 bases and 3 bases respectively, with 13 bases between them. This CDR3 region has 16 residues. In germline, CDR1 is SGHRS, CDR2 YFSETQ. The CDR3 here is CASSLEGGGYYNEQFF. DNA of the CDR3: TGCGCCAGCAGCTTGGAGGGCGGGGGCTACTACAATGAGCAGTTCTTC.

The genes are TRBV19 and TRBJ2-1; D remains ambiguous. Germline V lookup: CDR1 LNHDA, CDR2 SQIVND (reference sequence). The length of the CDR3 is 12 residues. Deletions cut 1 base from V and 10 bases from J, with 8 bases between. The DNA for the CDR3 is TGTGCCAGTAGTATAGGCTTTAGGGAGCAGTTCTTC. Protein: CASSIGFREQFF.

This clonotype was counted only a few times. V is TRBV3-1 and J is TRBJ1-4; D gene uncertain. V was pared by 3 bases and J by 4 bases, with 6 bases between. Germline lookup yields CDR1 LGHDT and CDR2 YNNKEL (reference sequence). The CDR3 totals 13 residues. As DNA, the CDR3 is TGTGCCAGCAGCCACCGGGATAATGAAAAACTGTTTTTT. Amino acids: CASSHRDNEKLFF.

The chain links TRBV5-1 to TRBJ1-2; D gene uncertain. The germline gives CDR1 SGHRS, CDR2 YFSETQ. V lost 4 bases, J lost 4 bases, and 14 bases lay in between. The length of the CDR3 is 14 residues. The CDR3 reads CASSPSDQSYGYTF. For the CDR3, the DNA is TGCGCCAGCAGCCCATCGGACCAGAGCTATGGCTACACCTTC.

V is TRBV7-3 and J is TRBJ2-2; D is uncertain. Trimming took 3 bases from V and 0 from J, leaving 8 bases between them. The length of the CDR3 is 15 residues. Germline V gives CDR1 SGHTA, CDR2 FQGTGA. Written as DNA, the CDR3 is TGTGCCAGCAGCTTTGTCCAGGCGAACACCGGGGAGCTGTTTTTT. This codes for CASSFVQANTGELFF.

This clonotype has just a few counts. The J gene is TRBJ2-7, the V gene TRBV29-1; weak D call: TRBD2 (5 bases). The germline V gene encodes CDR1 SQVTM and CDR2 ANQGSEA. With 5 bases removed from V and 0 bases from J, the gap between germline ends came to 5 bases. This CDR3 is built from 11 residues. The CDR3 loop is CSVRDSYEQYF. The CDR3 bases are TGCAGCGTTCGGGACTCCTACGAGCAGTACTTC.

Only a few counts were recorded for this clonotype. V and J are TRBV28 and TRBJ2-6; possibly TRBD1 or TRBD2 for D (5 bases each). Deletions cut 8 bases from V and 4 bases from J, with 18 bases between. This CDR3 has 16 residues. Germline V gives CDR1 MDHEN, CDR2 SYDVKM. The CDR3 spells CASATTREWGANVLTF. CDR3 nucleotide sequence: TGTGCCAGCGCCACCACCAGGGAGTGGGGGGCCAACGTCCTGACTTTC.

The chain employs TRBV20-1 and TRBJ2-7, with D maybe TRBD1 (6 bases). The germline CDR1 and CDR2 sequences are DFQATT and SNEGSKA (reference sequence). V lost 1 base and J 3 bases, leaving 13 bases between the germline ends. This CDR3 has 14 amino acids. The CDR3 coding sequence is TGCAGTGCTAGAGCCGTGAGGGACAACTACGAGCAGTACGTC. It encodes CSARAVRDNYEQYV.

J is TRBJ2-3 and V is TRBV6-5; D may match TRBD1 or TRBD2 (5 bases each). With 5 bases removed from V and 2 bases from J, the gap between germline ends came to 17 bases. The CDR3 extends over 16 amino acids. Germline-derived CDR1 and CDR2 are MNHEY and SVGAGI. CDR3 amino acids: CASSGGVDYTTDTQYF. CDR3 bases: TGTGCCAGCAGTGGGGGAGTAGACTATACCACAGATACGCAGTATTTT.

This clonotype has only a few counts. This sequence joins TRBV7-9 and TRBJ2-7; 8 bases are shared with TRBD1. CDR3 length: 13 residues. With V trimmed by 5 bases and J by 6 bases, 6 bases remained unmatched. Per the germline V gene, CDR1 is SEHNR and CDR2 is FQNEAQ (reference sequence). The CDR3 sequence: CASSQSTGGEQYF. CDR3 in DNA: TGTGCCAGCAGCCAATCTACAGGGGGCGAGCAGTACTTC.

This clonotype was found many times. This chain links TRBV20-1 with TRBJ2-1; 11 positions agree with TRBD2. The CDR3 spans 14 residues. CDR1 is DFQATT and CDR2 is SNEGSKA in the germline V gene (reference sequence). J gave up 9 bases and V 8 bases, and 12 bases lay outside the gene matches. The CDR3, as DNA: TGCAGTTCTTTAGCGGGGGGGGCCCAGATTGAGCAGTTCTTC. Its translation: CSSLAGGAQIEQFF.

This sequence joins TRBV6-4 and TRBJ2-3, with D possibly called TRBD1 or TRBD2 (6 bases each). The CDR3 length is 14 residues. V was cut by 1 base and J by 6 bases, with 11 bases left in between. The germline CDR1 and CDR2 sequences are MRHNA and SNTAGT. The CDR3, as DNA: TGTGCCAGCAGTGACTTGGGGGGCCTGGATACGCAGTATTTT. As protein: CASSDLGGLDTQYF.

The chain has TRBV6-2 or TRBV6-3 and TRBJ2-7; D ambiguous. The CDR3 has 14 residues. Germline CDR1 is MNHEY and CDR2 is SVGEGT. With 0 bases removed from V and 3 bases from J, the gap between germline ends came to 9 bases. The CDR3: CASSYSRVYYEQYV. The CDR3 DNA reads as TGTGCCAGCAGTTACTCTCGGGTTTACTACGAGCAGTACGTC.